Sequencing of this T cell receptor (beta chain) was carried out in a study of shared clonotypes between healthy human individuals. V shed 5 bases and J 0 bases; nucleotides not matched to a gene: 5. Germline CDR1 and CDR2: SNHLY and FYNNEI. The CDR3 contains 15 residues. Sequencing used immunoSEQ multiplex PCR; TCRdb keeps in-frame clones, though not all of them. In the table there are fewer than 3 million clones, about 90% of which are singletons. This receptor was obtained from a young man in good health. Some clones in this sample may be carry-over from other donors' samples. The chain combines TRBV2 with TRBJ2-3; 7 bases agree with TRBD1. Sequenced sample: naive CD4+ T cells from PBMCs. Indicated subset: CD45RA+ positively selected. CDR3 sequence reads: CASSSGQVSTDTQYF. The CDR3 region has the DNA TGTGCCAGCAGTTCTGGACAGGTTAGCACAGATACGCAGTATTTT.